This T cell receptor beta chain stems from a study of T-cell memory formation after mild COVID-19. Across the whole study: Clustering of TCRs was largely donor specific.

This clonotype was recorded a few times. TCRdb processed the 5' RACE reads anew with MiXCR; each CDR3 protein has one entry. Here the sample spans roughly 610,000 distinct CDR3 sequences, roughly 17% being singletons. The CDR3 sequence is 18 residues long. J was trimmed by 2 bases and V by 1 base; bases with no gene match: 12. Germline values: CDR1 SGHTA, CDR2 FQGNSA. Sequencing input: PBMCs or a T cell subset sorted from them (not recorded which). V gene TRBV7-2 combines with J gene TRBJ2-3; 7 nucleotides line up with TRBD2. The sequence derives from an adult woman who had mild COVID-19 (a few samples of this study predate the infection). Cell type and time point are not known. The CDR3 region has the DNA TGTGCCAGCAGCTTAGGGACCTTAGCGGGCGGAAACACAGATACGCAGTATTTT. Translation gives CASSLGTLAGGNTDTQYF. Supplemented by reference TRBV7-2 and TRBJ2-3, the full variable domain reads GAGVSQSPSNKVTEKGKDVELRCDPISGHTALYWYRQSLGQGLEFLIYFQGNSAPDKSGLPSDRFSAERTGGSVSTLTIQRTQQEDSAVYLCASSLGTLAGGNTDTQYFGPGTRLTVL.